This T cell receptor (beta chain) was found in a study of blood T cell repertoires in COVID-19. Study as a whole: The origin of the acute and convalescent COVID-19 samples was the United States, Italy and Spain. Sample material is recorded as cDNA or gDNA derived from T cells, B-cell-depleted T cells, or PBMCs.

Participants were aged about 18 to 100 years from roughly 25 US areas. Original data processing: Reference gene primer amplification in the assay estimated nucleated cell counts. Sequenced by immunoSEQ multiplex PCR; TCRdb stores in-frame clones only, minus some. V and J calls plus clone size are reproduced from that table; the DNA served to infer D and trimming. Of 150,000 to 200,000 clones in the sample, approximately 82% were seen once. Trimming removed 0 bases at V and 2 bases at J, with 13 bases between. CDR1 and CDR2 (germline): LGHDT, YNNKEL (reference sequence). The CDR3 has 17 residues. Input material: PBMCs or T cells enriched from blood (not recorded which). The origin of this receptor is a man in his 60s who had recovered from COVID-19. V gene TRBV3-1 (or the pseudogene TRBV3-2) combines with J gene TRBJ2-2; D is perhaps TRBD1 (5 bases). CDR3 in amino acids: CASSQDPYRSNTGELFF. In nucleotides, the CDR3 is TGTGCCAGCAGCCAAGATCCGTACAGGTCCAACACCGGGGAGCTGTTTTTT.